This T cell receptor (beta chain) was sequenced during a study of monozygotic twins with inflammatory bowel disease (dated by TCRdb to the late 2010s). Turning to the overall study: The full study comprised around 28 monozygotic twin pairs: nine German pairs (four IBD-concordant, five IBD-discordant) and 19 IBD-discordant Danish pairs. Each individual had, on average, about 151 000 unique TCRalpha sequences and 181 000 unique TCRbeta sequences available for analysis. Within discordant pairs, disease-associated traits were sought mainly by comparing IBD patients with their genetically identical healthy co-twins.

The library was made by 5' RACE. For each TCR library, around 3,800 ng of total RNA was used. cDNA was synthesized with SMARTScribe reverse transcriptase in eight separate reactions per sample. During cDNA synthesis, template switching was used to introduce unique molecular identifiers that contained a 6-nucleotide sample barcode. Two nested PCRs of approximately 16 and 10 cycles amplified the TCRalpha and TCRbeta cDNA, and bead purification followed each PCR. Before amplification, cDNA was treated with uracil DNA-glycosylase and purified using the QIAquick PCR purification kit. The second PCR was the step at which Illumina TruSeq-compatible adapters and sample-specific barcodes were added. Library quality and concentration were assessed using TapeStation and Qubit, and about 5 ng of each library was pooled. Pooled libraries were sequenced on an Illumina HiSeq2500 single-index Rapid Run with 2 x 100 bp reads and custom sequencing primers. The authors' pipeline ran thus. UMI-based consensus assembly with MiGEC version 1.2.6 was used to correct PCR and sequencing errors. V(D)J alignment, clonotype assembly and CDR3 extraction were performed with MiXCR version 2.1.1. Gene usage, clonotype sharing and MAIT/NKT TCR abundance were normalised by analysing the top 1000, 10 000 and 20 000 clonotypes per sample. Diversity was computed as the inverse Simpson index with the vegan R package after downsampling to 27 000 UMIs. Paired Mann-Whitney U tests on discordant twin pairs were used, with Benjamini-Hochberg multiple-testing correction. After reprocessing by TCRdb, each CDR3 protein sequence is one entry, and no DNA is given. The V and J calls and clone size are TCRdb's, not the authors'. The sample table holds some 89,000 distinct CDR3 sequences. Together, the top ten hold around 7% of the sample.

A 2.5 ml peripheral blood sample was drawn into PAXgene tubes per donor and stored at -80°C. Total RNA was isolated from whole blood with the PAXgene blood miRNA kit on an automated QIAcube, without T cell sorting. Peripheral blood from monozygotic twin pairs concordant or discordant for inflammatory bowel disease was subjected to deep TCRalpha and TCRbeta repertoire profiling with unique molecular barcoding. Smoking habits were recorded for all twin pairs, and each individual was classified as a current, former or never smoker. What the research found in general, with its limitations: The analysis was unable to tell different T cell subtypes apart. No difference in repertoire similarity was observed between concordant and discordant twins, possibly owing to limited statistical power. No single strong signal or clonotype linked to IBD turned up in the results, so the idea that one exists was not supported. Compared with healthy twins, IBD patients had fewer clonotypes in common with other individuals, a difference most pronounced in patients showing signs of disease activity. IBD patients had lower TCRbeta repertoire diversity, measured by the inverse Simpson index, than their healthy co-twins. Differing immunosuppressive treatments among patients may have added background noise and inter-individual variability to the repertoires.

Worth noting for this clonotype: The target of this receptor is not known.

The CDR3 contains 12 residues, cysteine and phenylalanine counted. No DNA appears here. The germline V gene (reference sequence) yields LNHDA for CDR1 and SQIVND for CDR2. This receptor was identified in a human donor with ulcerative colitis or Crohn's disease, or a healthy co-twin of an affected twin (not recorded which). The sample was blood. The chain couples TRBV19 to TRBJ2-7; the D call of TRBD1 rests on TCRdb alone, since no DNA is present to check it. CDR3 protein: CATGQGIYEQYF.